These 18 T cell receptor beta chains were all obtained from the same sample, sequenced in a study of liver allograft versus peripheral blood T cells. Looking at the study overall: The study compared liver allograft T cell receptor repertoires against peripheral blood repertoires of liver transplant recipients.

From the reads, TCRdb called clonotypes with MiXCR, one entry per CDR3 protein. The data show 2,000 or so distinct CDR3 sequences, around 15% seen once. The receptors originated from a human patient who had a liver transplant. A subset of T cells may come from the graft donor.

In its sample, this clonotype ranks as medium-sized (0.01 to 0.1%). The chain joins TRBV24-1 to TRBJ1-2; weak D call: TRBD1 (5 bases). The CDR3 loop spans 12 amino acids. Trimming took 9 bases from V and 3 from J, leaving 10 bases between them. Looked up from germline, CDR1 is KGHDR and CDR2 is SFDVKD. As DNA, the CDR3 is TGTGCCACCCTCGCGGGACACTATGGCTACACCTTC. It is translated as CATLAGHYGYTF.

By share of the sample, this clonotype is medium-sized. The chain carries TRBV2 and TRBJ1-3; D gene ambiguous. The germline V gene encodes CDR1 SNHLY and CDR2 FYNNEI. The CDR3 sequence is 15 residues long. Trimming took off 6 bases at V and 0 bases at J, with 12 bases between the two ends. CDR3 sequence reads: CASSDDRSSGNTIYF. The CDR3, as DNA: TGTGCCAGCAGCGACGACCGAAGCTCTGGAAACACCATATATTTT.

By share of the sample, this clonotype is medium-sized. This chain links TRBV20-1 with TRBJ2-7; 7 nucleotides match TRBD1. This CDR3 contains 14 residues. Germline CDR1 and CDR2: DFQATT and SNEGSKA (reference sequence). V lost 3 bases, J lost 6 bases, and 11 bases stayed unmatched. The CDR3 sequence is CSASSGTVYSEQYF. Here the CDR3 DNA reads TGCAGTGCTAGTTCCGGGACAGTATACTCCGAGCAGTACTTC.

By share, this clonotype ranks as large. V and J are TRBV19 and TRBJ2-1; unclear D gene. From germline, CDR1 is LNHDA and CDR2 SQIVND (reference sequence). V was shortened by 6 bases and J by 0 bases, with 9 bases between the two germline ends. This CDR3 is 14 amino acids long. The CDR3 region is CASRRLSSYNEQFF. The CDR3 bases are TGTGCCAGTAGGAGGCTAAGCTCCTACAATGAGCAGTTCTTC.

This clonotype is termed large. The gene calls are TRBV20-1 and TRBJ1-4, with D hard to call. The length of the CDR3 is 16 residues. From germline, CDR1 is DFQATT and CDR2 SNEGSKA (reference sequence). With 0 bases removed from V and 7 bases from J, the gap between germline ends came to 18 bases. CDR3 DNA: TGCAGTGCTAGAGATCTCGGCGCTGGGAAGCGTGAAAAACTGTTTTTT. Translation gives CSARDLGAGKREKLFF.

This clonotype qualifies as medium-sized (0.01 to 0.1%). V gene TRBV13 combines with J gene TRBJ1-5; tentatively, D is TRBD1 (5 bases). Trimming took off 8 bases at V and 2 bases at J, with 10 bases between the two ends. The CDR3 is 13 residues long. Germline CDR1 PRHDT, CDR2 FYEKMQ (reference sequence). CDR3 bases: TGTGCCAGCGGGGCTAGGGGCAATCAGCCCCAGCATTTT. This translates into CASGARGNQPQHF. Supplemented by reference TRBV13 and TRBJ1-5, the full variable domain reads AAGVIQSPRHLIKEKRETATLKCYPIPRHDTVYWYQQGPGQDPQFLISFYEKMQSDKGSIPDRFSAQQFSDYHSELNMSSLELGDSALYFCASGARGNQPQHFGDGTRLSIL.

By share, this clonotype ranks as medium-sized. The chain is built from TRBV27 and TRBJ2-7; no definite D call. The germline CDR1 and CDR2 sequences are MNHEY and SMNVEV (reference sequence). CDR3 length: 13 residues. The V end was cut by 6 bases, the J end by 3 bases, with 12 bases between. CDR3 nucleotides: TGTGCCAGCAGGGCGTACAATTTCTACGAGCAGTACTTC. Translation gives CASRAYNFYEQYF.

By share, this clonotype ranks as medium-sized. The CDR3 sequence is CASGQLYEQYF. In DNA, the CDR3 is TGTGCCAGCGGACAGCTCTACGAGCAGTACTTC. V usage is TRBV14 and J usage is TRBJ2-7; a possible D gene is TRBD1 (6 bases). The CDR3 is 11 residues long. Trimming pared 8 bases from V and 3 bases from J, leaving 8 bases between. Germline V gene sequence: CDR1 SGHDN, CDR2 FVKESK.

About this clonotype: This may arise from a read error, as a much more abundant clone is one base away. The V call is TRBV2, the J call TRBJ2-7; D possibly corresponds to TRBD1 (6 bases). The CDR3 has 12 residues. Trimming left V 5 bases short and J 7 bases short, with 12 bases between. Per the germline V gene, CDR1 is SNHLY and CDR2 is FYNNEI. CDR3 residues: CASSPRGNEQYF. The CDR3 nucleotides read TGTGCCAGCAGTCCAAGGGGGAATGAGCAGTACTTC.

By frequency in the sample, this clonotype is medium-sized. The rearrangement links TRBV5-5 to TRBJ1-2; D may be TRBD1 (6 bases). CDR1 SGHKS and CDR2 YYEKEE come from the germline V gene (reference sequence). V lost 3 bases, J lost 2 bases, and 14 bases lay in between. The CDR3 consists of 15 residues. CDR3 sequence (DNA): TGTGCCAGCAGCTGGGTGGGTCAGGGGAACTATGGCTACACCTTC. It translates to CASSWVGQGNYGYTF.

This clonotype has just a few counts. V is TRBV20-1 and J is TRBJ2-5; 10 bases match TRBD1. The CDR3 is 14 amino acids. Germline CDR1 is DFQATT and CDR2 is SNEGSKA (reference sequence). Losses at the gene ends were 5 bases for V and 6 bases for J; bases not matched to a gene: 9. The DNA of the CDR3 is TGCAGTGCTTTGTGGGACAGGGGCCCCAAGACCCAGTACTTC. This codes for CSALWDRGPKTQYF.

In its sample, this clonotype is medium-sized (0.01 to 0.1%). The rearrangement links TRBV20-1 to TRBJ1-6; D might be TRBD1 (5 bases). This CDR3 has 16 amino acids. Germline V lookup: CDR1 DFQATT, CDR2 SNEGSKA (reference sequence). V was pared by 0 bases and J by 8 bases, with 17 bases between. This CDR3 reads CSARDFLRGADSPLHF. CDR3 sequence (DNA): TGCAGTGCTAGAGATTTTTTAAGGGGCGCGGATTCACCCCTCCACTTT.

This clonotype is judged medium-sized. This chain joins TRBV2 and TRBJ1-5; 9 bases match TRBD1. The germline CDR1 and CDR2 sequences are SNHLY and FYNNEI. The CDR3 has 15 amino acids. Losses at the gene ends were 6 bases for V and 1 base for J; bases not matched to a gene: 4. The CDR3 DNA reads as TGTGCCAGCAGCGCGGGACAGGGCAGCAATCAGCCCCAGCATTTT. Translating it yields CASSAGQGSNQPQHF.

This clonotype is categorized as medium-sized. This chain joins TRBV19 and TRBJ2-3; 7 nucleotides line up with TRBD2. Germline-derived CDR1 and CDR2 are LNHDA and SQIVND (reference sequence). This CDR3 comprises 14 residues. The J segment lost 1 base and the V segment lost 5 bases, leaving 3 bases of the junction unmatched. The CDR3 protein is CASSDRGGTDTQYF. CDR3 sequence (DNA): TGTGCCAGTAGTGATCGGGGGGGCACAGATACGCAGTATTTT.

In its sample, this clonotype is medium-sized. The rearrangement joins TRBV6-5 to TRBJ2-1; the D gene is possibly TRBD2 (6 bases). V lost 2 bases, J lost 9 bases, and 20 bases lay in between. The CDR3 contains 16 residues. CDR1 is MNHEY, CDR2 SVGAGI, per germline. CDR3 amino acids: CASSYLSGAGRSEQFF. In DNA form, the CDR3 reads TGTGCCAGCAGTTACCTTTCGGGAGCAGGGCGTAGTGAGCAGTTCTTC.

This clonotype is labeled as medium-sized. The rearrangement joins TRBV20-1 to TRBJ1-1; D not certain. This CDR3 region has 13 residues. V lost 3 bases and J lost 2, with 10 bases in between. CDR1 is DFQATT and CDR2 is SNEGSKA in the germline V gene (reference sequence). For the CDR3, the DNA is TGCAGTGCTAGCCGTCCAGAAAACACTGAAGCTTTCTTT. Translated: CSASRPENTEAFF.

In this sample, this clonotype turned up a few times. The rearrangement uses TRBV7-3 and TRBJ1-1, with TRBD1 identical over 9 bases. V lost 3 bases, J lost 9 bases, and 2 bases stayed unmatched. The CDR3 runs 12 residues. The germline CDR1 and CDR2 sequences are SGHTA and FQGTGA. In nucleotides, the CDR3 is TGTGCCAGCAGCTTCGGACAGGGGAAAGCTTTCTTT. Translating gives CASSFGQGKAFF.

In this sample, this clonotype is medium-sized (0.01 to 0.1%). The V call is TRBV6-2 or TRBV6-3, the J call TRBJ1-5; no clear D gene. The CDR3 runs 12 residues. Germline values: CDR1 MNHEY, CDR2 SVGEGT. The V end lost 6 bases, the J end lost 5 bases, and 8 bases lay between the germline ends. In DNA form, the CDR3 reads TGTGCCAGCAGGGAGGATTATCAGCCCCAGCATTTT. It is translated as CASREDYQPQHF.